What follows are 5 T cell receptor beta chains derived from one specimen sequenced in a study of blood T cells in healthy people across ages. Sample-barcoded 5' priming and a J-beta primer mix drove a second PCR of about 6 to 11 cycles. TCRdb redid the calling of the 5' RACE reads with MiXCR, one entry per CDR3 protein. Altogether some 760,000 distinct CDR3 sequences are present, 25% being singletons, with the ten largest covering more than 8.5%. This same sample was also taken into another study, of T cells of mothers and their children.

The sample was blood. The origin of the receptors is a boy between 10 and 17 years old in good health.

This clonotype was seen a few times. The chain couples TRBV6-2 or TRBV6-3 to TRBJ1-1; 7 bases match TRBD1. Germline CDR1 reads MNHEY; CDR2 reads SVGEGT. The V segment lost 8 bases and the J segment 1 base; nucleotides outside the gene matches: 4. This CDR3 region has 13 residues. The CDR3 nucleotides read TGTGCCAGCCACACAGGGGAGAACACTGAAGCTTTCTTT. Amino acids: CASHTGENTEAFF.

V gene TRBV4-1 combines with J gene TRBJ1-6; D may be TRBD1 (6 bases). CDR1 MGHRA and CDR2 YSYEKL come from the germline V gene. Trimming left V 2 bases short and J 5 bases short, with 10 bases between. This CDR3 is 15 amino acids long. The CDR3 coding sequence is TGCGCCAGCAGCCAAACGTCAGGGGATAATTCACCCCTCCACTTT. Amino acids: CASSQTSGDNSPLHF.

This clonotype was seen more than once but under ten times. This rearrangement joins TRBV7-2 to TRBJ1-4; TRBD1 might be the D (6 bases). V was cut by 0 bases and J by 8 bases, with 13 bases left in between. The length of the CDR3 is 15 residues. Germline-derived CDR1 and CDR2 are SGHTA and FQGNSA. The chain's CDR3 is CASSLAGGEGEKLFF. DNA for the CDR3: TGTGCCAGCAGCTTAGCTGGGGGCGAGGGCGAAAAACTGTTTTTT.

This chain uses TRBV7-9 with TRBJ1-1; D remains unclear. Germline V gene sequence: CDR1 SEHNR, CDR2 FQNEAQ (reference sequence). CDR3 length equals 13 residues. Trimming pared 4 bases from V and 1 base from J, leaving 7 bases between. Here the CDR3 DNA reads TGTGCCAGCAGCTGGGGAGGGAACACTGAAGCTTTCTTT. Encoded protein: CASSWGGNTEAFF.

CDR3 sequence reads: CASRFEVFSGEQYF. The CDR3 DNA is TGTGCCAGCCGCTTCGAGGTTTTCTCGGGCGAGCAGTACTTC. The chain uses TRBV4-2 and TRBJ2-7; D gene uncertain. Germline CDR1 is LGHNA and CDR2 is YNFKEQ. V lost 8 bases and J 6 bases, leaving 20 bases between the germline ends. The CDR3 has 14 residues.